This TCR beta chain appears in the sequencing data of a study of CD8 T cells in ankylosing spondylitis. The V gene's germline CDR1 is SGHTA and CDR2 FQGNSA. The CDR3 has 16 residues. J was trimmed by 0 bases and V by 5 bases; bases with no gene match: 8. MiXCR, applied by TCRdb to the 5' RACE reads, yields one record per CDR3 protein. The sample gives 85,000 to 100,000 distinct CDR3 sequences, 8.8% of which show up once; approximately 4.6% is in the top ten. The source of this sequence is a male donor with ankylosing spondylitis or in good health (not recorded which). This chain connects TRBV7-2 to TRBJ2-5, with TRBD2 matching over 8 bases. The sequenced sample consisted of blood, either unsorted or a sorted T cell fraction (not recorded which). For the CDR3, the DNA is TGTGCCAGCAGCCTAGGGCCTAGCGGGTACCAAGAGACCCAGTACTTC. As protein: CASSLGPSGYQETQYF.